This T cell receptor beta chain was sequenced during a study of blood T cell repertoires in COVID-19. On the study more broadly: Acute-phase and convalescent COVID-19 samples originated in the United States, Italy and Spain. T cells, B-cell-depleted T cells, or PBMCs supplied cDNA or gDNA.

Method: immunoSEQ multiplex PCR; TCRdb's copy keeps in-frame clones and lacks some. The sample consists of 200,000 or so clones, around four fifths of them appearing once. This sequence was found in a woman aged 25 to 39 with acute or convalescent COVID-19. The sample was peripheral blood.

The CDR3, as DNA: TGTGCCAGCAGATACGGACAGGGGGCTGGCTACACCTTC. Its translation: CASRYGQGAGYTF. The V call is TRBV6-2 or TRBV6-3, the J call TRBJ1-2; TRBD1 agrees at 11 bases. CDR1 and CDR2 from the germline V gene are MNHEY and SVGEGT. Losses at the gene ends were 6 bases for V and 7 bases for J; bases not matched to a gene: 4. The CDR3 totals 13 residues.